Below, 10 T cell receptor beta chains from the same sample are listed, as sequenced in a study of PD-1 blockade in classical Hodgkin lymphoma. The patients all showed relapse after autologous stem cell transplantation, while their brentuximab vedotin exposure varied. The assay was immunoSEQ multiplex PCR, and TCRdb's table has in-frame clones only and misses some. The table includes 40,000 to 45,000 clones, 70% to 80% detected once. The starting material was peripheral blood mononuclear cells (PBMCs), obtained at baseline. Source of these receptors: a human donor with classical Hodgkin lymphoma.

A few counts support this clone. The chain links TRBV11-2 to TRBJ2-3; tentative D call: TRBD1 (6 bases). The V and J ends lost 4 bases and 3 bases respectively, with 14 bases between them. From germline, CDR1 is SGHAT and CDR2 FQNNGV. The CDR3 has 15 residues. The CDR3: CASSYQQGRTDTQYF. Here the CDR3 DNA reads TGTGCCAGCAGCTACCAACAGGGTAGGACAGATACGCAGTATTTT.

The sample holds one count of this clone. This sequence joins TRBV10-3 and TRBJ2-3; TRBD1 might be the D (6 bases). V lost 11 bases, J lost 2 bases, and 20 bases lay in between. The germline gives CDR1 ENHRY, CDR2 SYGVKD. The length of the CDR3 is 15 residues. The CDR3 region has the DNA TGTGCCGCAGCGGAAAGGGACACAAACACAGATACGCAGTATTTT. The encoded protein is CAAAERDTNTDTQYF.

The chain recombines TRBV6-1 with TRBJ2-7, with D possibly matching TRBD1 (5 bases). V lost 11 bases to trimming and J lost 6 bases, with 20 bases between them. CDR1 and CDR2 from the germline V gene are MNHNS and SASEGT. CDR3 length: 13 amino acids. CDR3 protein: CALVRAGLTEQYF. The CDR3 DNA follows: TGTGCCCTAGTTCGGGCAGGGCTCACCGAGCAGTACTTC.

By proportion, this clone is medium-sized. The chain links TRBV5-6 to TRBJ1-1, with 7 bases fitting TRBD1. The CDR3 extends over 15 amino acids. The V segment lost 4 bases and the J segment 1 base; nucleotides outside the gene matches: 7. Germline V lookup: CDR1 SGHDT, CDR2 YYEEEE. CDR3 coding DNA: TGTGCCAGCAGCATGGGGACAGCGGGGAACACTGAAGCTTTCTTT. Its translation is CASSMGTAGNTEAFF.

This clone was seen only a few times. CDR3 loop: CASSATGTATYEQYF. For the CDR3, the DNA is TGTGCCAGCAGCGCCACCGGGACGGCGACCTACGAGCAGTACTTC. The chain combines TRBV9 with TRBJ2-7, with D perhaps TRBD1 or TRBD2 (5 bases each). Germline loops: CDR1 SGDLS, CDR2 YYNGEE. Deletions cut 3 bases from V and 2 bases from J, with 15 bases between. The CDR3 spans 15 residues. Drawing the rest from reference TRBV9 and TRBJ2-7, the complete variable domain is DSGVTQTPKHLITATGQRVTLRCSPRSGDLSVYWYQQSLDQGLQFLIQYYNGEERAKGNILERFSAQQFPDLHSELNLSSLELGDSALYFCASSATGTATYEQYFGPGTRLTVT.

In DNA form, the CDR3 reads TGTGCCAGAAGCAGGAAGGGACAGGGGGCCGGGAGAAACACCGGGGAGCTGTTTTTT. The encoded protein is CARSRKGQGAGRNTGELFF. V is TRBV5-3 and J is TRBJ2-2; 12 bases are shared with TRBD1. TRBV5-3 is identified as an open reading frame with a role that is uncertain. The CDR3 totals 19 residues. Germline trimming cut 4 bases from V and 2 bases from J; bases unmatched to any gene: 12.

In the case of this clone: One junction end disagrees with the germline gene, perhaps due to a read error. This rearrangement joins TRBV19 to TRBJ1-4, with D perhaps TRBD1 (5 bases). The CDR3 is made up of 10 amino acids. Germline CDR1 is LNHDA and CDR2 is SQIVND (reference sequence). CDR3 region: CASGNRDPLF. For the CDR3, the DNA is TGTGCCAGTGGTAACCGGGACCCGCTTTTT. The full variable domain, rest sourced from reference TRBV19 and TRBJ1-4, is DGGITQSPKYLFRKEGQNVTLSCEQNLNHDAMYWYRQDPGQGLRLIYYSQIVNDFQKGDIAEGYSVSREKKESFPLTVTSAQKNPTAFYLCASGNRDPLFGSGTQLSVL.

This chain connects TRBV27 to TRBJ2-1; D gene unclear. Trimming cost V 4 bases and J 10 bases, with 14 bases left between them. The germline gives CDR1 MNHEY, CDR2 SMNVEV (reference sequence). This CDR3 region has 13 residues. The CDR3 sequence is CASSSPLLWEQFF. Here the CDR3 DNA reads TGTGCCAGCAGTTCCCCCCTGTTGTGGGAGCAGTTCTTC.

CDR3 sequence: CASSQGQGSYNSPLHF. The CDR3 DNA reads as TGCGCCAGCAGCCAGGGACAGGGCTCCTATAATTCACCCCTCCACTTT. V usage is TRBV4-3 and J usage is TRBJ1-6, with 9 bases fitting TRBD1. The CDR3 sequence is 16 residues long. The germline V gene has CDR1 LGHNA and CDR2 YSLEER. V was pared by 3 bases and J by 0 bases, with 0 bases of the junction left unmatched.

This clone ranks as medium-sized. The chain uses TRBV10-3 and TRBJ1-1, with D unclear. This CDR3 region has 15 residues. From germline, CDR1 is ENHRY and CDR2 SYGVKD. Trimming left V 3 bases short and J 2 bases short, with 13 bases between. The CDR3 here is CAISDLIGRNTEAFF. For the CDR3, the DNA is TGTGCCATCAGTGACCTCATTGGCCGCAACACTGAAGCTTTCTTT.